This paragraph reports one T cell receptor (beta chain). What it binds is not known. The sample belongs to a study of T cell responses to AZD1222 COVID-19 vaccine. TCRdb's table, derived via immunoSEQ multiplex PCR, lists solely in-frame clones and lacks some. In the table there are 90,000 to 120,000 clones, 87% of which are singletons. The germline V and J ends were trimmed by 3 bases and 6 bases, with 21 bases remaining between them. This CDR3 spans 16 amino acids. Germline values: CDR1 SGHNT, CDR2 YYREEE (reference sequence). General study findings and limits: Donors skewed white British and female; clonal diversity was possibly underestimated. Of spike-specific TCRs, nearly half reportedly target regions left unmutated in variants.

Here the sequenced sample was peripheral blood, taken on day 0 of AZD1222 vaccination. This sequence originates from an adult in good health. The chain is built from TRBV5-4 and TRBJ1-1; D not certain. The CDR3 loop is CASSSGGLRRVSEAFF. The CDR3 bases are TGTGCCAGCAGCTCTGGAGGACTTCGAAGAGTCTCTGAAGCTTTCTTT.